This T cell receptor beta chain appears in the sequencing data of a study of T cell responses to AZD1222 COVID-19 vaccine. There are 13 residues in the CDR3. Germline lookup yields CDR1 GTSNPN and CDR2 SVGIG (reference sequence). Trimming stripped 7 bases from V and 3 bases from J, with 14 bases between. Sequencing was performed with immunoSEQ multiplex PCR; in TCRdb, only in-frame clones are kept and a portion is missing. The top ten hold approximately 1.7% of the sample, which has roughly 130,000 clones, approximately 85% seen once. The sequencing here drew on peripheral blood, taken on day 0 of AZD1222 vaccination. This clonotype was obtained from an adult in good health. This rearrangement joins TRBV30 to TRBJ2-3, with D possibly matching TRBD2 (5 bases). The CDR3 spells CAFRGPETDTQYF. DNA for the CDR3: TGTGCCTTCCGGGGTCCGGAGACAGATACGCAGTATTTT.